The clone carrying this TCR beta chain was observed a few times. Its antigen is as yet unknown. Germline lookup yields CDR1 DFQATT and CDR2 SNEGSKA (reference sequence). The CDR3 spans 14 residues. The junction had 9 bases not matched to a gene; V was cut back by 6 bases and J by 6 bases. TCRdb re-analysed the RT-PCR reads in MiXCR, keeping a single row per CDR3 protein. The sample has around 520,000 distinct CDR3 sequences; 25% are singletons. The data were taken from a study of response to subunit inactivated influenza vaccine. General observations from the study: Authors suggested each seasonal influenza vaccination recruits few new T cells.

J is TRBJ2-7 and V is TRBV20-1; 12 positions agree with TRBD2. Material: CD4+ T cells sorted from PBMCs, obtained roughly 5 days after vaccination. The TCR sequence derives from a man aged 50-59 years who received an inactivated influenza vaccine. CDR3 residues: CSAIPSGRASEQYF. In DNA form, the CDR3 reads TGCAGTGCCATCCCTAGCGGGAGGGCCTCCGAGCAGTACTTC.